This T cell receptor beta chain was identified during a study of cytomegalovirus exposure and HLA in healthy donors. General observations from the study: HLA alleles were associated with 17,000 or so TCR beta sequences in a later analysis at 0.05 false discovery rate. V- and J-gene trimming in TCR beta was tied to a missense DCLRE1C variant by an analysis performed later.

Researchers ran the PCR with 60 Vbeta and 13 Jbeta primers. The data were produced by immunoSEQ multiplex PCR, yet TCRdb's version contains in-frame clones alone and is incomplete. The sample lists some 120,000 clones, roughly 70% occurring once. This CDR3 region has 13 residues. V was cut by 0 bases and J by 4 bases, with 6 bases left in between. Germline V gene lookup returns CDR1 LNHNV and CDR2 YYDKDF (reference sequence). A remark on this clone: The antigen is not known.

The receptor comes from a man aged 35 to 55 in good health and CMV-seropositive. Sequences were obtained from PBMCs. The chain couples TRBV15 to TRBJ1-2, with D uncertain. The CDR3 loop reads CATSRDASYGYTF. The CDR3 DNA follows: TGTGCCACCAGCAGAGATGCGTCCTATGGCTACACCTTC.